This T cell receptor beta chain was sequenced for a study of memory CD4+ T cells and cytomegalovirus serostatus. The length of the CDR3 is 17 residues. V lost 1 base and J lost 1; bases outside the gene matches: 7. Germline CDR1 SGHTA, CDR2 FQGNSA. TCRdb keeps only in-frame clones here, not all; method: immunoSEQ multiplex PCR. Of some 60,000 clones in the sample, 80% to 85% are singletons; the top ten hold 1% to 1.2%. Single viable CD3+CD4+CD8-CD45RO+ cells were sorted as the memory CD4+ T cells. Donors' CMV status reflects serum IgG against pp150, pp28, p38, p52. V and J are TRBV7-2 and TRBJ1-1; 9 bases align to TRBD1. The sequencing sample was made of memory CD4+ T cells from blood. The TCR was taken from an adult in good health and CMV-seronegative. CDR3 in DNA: TGTGCCAGCAGCTTAGAATTTCTGACAGGGGGGAACACTGAAGCTTTCTTT. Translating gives CASSLEFLTGGNTEAFF.